Sequencing of this T cell receptor beta chain was carried out in a study of blood T cells in healthy people across ages. The study, taken as a whole, reports: Observed TCR beta diversity per million T cells went down as age went up. This fall followed a roughly linear course with age.

Germline CDR1 SGHRS, CDR2 YFSETQ. Trimming cost V 0 bases and J 5 bases, with 6 bases left between them. This CDR3 has 12 amino acids. Using a J-beta primer mix together with a sample-barcoded 5' primer, a second PCR was run for about 7 to 12 cycles. TCRdb re-called the 5' RACE reads through MiXCR, storing one row per CDR3 protein. The sample has 730,000 or so distinct CDR3 sequences; roughly two fifths are singletons. Comment on this clonotype: The antigen is undetermined.

V usage is TRBV5-1 and J usage is TRBJ2-7; the D is unclear. This TCR was recovered from a man older than 75 in good health. Sequencing was carried out using blood. The CDR3 nucleotides are TGCGCCAGCAGCTTGGATTTGGACGAGCAGTACTTC. The encoded protein is CASSLDLDEQYF. The entire variable domain, with the rest obtained from reference TRBV5-1 and TRBJ2-7, is as follows: KAGVTQTPRYLIKTRGQQVTLSCSPISGHRSVSWYQQTPGQGLQFLFEYFSETQRNKGNFPGRFSGRQFSNSRSEMNVSTLELGDSALYLCASSLDLDEQYFGPGTRLTVT.